The subject of this entry is one T cell receptor beta chain. Its antigen is not identified. The sample belongs to a study of shared clonotypes between healthy human individuals. General observations from the study: All-four-donor shared clonotypes had higher generation probabilities than non-shared clonotypes did.

Between the trimmed V and J ends, which lost 8 bases and 2 bases, there was a span of 13 bases. In germline, CDR1 is SGHTA, CDR2 FQGNSA. The CDR3 consists of 14 residues. Clones were sequenced by immunoSEQ multiplex PCR, and TCRdb holds only the in-frame ones, with some missing. The sample consists of 1.6 million or so clones, more than 95% of them appearing once. This sequence was found in a man aged 30-40 years in good health. The sequencing sample was made of naive CD4+ T cells sorted from blood. Stated subset: CD45RA+ positively selected. The V and J genes are TRBV7-2 and TRBJ1-5; D remains ambiguous. In DNA form, the CDR3 reads TGTGCCAGCTCGAGGCAGGTAGGCAATCAGCCCCAGCATTTT. Translation: CASSRQVGNQPQHF.